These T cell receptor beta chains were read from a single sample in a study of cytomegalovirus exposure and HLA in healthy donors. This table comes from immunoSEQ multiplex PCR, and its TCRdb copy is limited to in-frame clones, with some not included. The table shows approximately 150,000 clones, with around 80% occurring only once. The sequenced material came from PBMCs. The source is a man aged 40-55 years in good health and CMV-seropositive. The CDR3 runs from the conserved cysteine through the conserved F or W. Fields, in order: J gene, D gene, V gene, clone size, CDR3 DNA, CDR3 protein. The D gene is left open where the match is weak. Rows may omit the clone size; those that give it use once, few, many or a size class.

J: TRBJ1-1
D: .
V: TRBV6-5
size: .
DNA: TGTGCCAGCAGTTATCTTCCCAACGGGAACACTGAAGCTTTCTTT
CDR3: CASSYLPNGNTEAFF

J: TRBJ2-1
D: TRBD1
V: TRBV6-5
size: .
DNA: TGTGCCAGCAGTTTCACCGGGACAGGGGCACGTGAGCAGTTCTTC
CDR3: CASSFTGTGAREQFF

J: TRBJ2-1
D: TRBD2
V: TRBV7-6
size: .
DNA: TGTGCCAGCCAGGGACTAGGGTCCTACAATGAGCAGTTCTTC
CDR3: CASQGLGSYNEQFF

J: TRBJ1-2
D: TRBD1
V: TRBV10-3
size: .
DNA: TGTGCCATCAGTGAGTCCCGGGACAGGGTATATGGCTACACCTTC
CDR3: CAISESRDRVYGYTF

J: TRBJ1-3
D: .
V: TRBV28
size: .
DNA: TGTGCCAGCAGTTTAGGACTGTACTCTGGAAACACCATATATTTT
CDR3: CASSLGLYSGNTIYF

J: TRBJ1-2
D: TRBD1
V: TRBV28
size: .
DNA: TGTGCCAGCAGTTTACAGGGGGCAAACTATGGCTACACCTTC
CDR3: CASSLQGANYGYTF

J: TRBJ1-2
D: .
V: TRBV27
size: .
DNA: TGTGCCAGCAGTTTAAGGCAGGGGAATGGCTACACCTTC
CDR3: CASSLRQGNGYTF

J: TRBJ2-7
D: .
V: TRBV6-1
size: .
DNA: TGTGCCGCAGCACCCGACAGAAACTACGAGCAGTACTTC
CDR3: CAAAPDRNYEQYF

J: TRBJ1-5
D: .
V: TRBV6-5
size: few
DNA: TGTGCCAGCAGTTATCGACAGAATCAGCCCCAGCATTTT
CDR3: CASSYRQNQPQHF

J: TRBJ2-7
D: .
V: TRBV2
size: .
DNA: TGTGCCAGCAGCCCCAGGGGGGCCCGCGGCGACGAGCAGTACTTC
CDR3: CASSPRGARGDEQYF